This T cell receptor (beta chain) was observed in a study of response to subunit inactivated influenza vaccine. TCRdb processed the RT-PCR reads anew with MiXCR; each CDR3 protein has one entry. The sample comprises roughly 550,000 distinct CDR3 sequences, around 25% of which are singletons, and 2.5% to 3.5% rests with the top ten. This sample was also put to use in a study of T cells expressing NK-cell markers. Per that paper: With UMIs, 5'RACE template switching was used to make TCR beta cDNA. Sequencing of TCR beta repertoires drew on sorted CD3+CD56+NKG2C+, CD3+CD56+NKG2C- and CD3+CD56-NKG2C+ T cells. One of the eight sequenced donors was seronegative, whereas the other seven were HCMV-seropositive. Among four donors, these clonotypes also ranked first in the CD3+CD56-NKG2C+ fraction.

Sequences were derived from CD4+ T cells sorted from PBMCs, sampled 11 to 12 days after vaccination. This clonotype was sampled from a man aged 50-60 years who received an inactivated influenza vaccine.

The CDR3 here is CASSRGGGRLFGTDTQYF. DNA of the CDR3: TGTGCCAGCAGCCGCGGGGGGGGACGACTGTTTGGGACAGATACGCAGTATTTT. The chain carries TRBV14 and TRBJ2-3; TRBD2 aligns across 9 bases. The CDR3 covers 18 residues. The germline gives CDR1 SGHDN, CDR2 FVKESK. V gave up 4 bases and J gave up 3 bases; unmatched junction bases: 14.